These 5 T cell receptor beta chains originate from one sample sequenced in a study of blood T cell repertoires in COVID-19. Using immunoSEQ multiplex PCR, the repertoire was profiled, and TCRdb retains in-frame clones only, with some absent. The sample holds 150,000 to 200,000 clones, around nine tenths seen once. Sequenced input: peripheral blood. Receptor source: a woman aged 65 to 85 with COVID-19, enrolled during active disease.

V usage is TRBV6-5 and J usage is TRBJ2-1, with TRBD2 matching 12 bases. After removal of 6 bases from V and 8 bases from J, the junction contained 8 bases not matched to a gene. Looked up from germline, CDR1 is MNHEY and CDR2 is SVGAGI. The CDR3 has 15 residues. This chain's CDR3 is CASRVTSGSIYEQFF. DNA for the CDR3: TGTGCCAGCAGAGTGACTAGCGGGAGTATCTATGAGCAGTTCTTC.

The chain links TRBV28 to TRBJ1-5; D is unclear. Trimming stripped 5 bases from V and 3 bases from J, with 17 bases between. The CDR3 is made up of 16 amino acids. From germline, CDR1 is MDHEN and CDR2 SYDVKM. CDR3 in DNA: TGTGCCAGCAGTCGTCAAGACGGGTCCAACAATCAGCCCCAGCATTTT. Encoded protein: CASSRQDGSNNQPQHF.

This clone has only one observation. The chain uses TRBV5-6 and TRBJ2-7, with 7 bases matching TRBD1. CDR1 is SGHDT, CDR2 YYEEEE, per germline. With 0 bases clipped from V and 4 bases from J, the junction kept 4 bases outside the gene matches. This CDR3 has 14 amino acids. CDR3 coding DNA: TGTGCCAGCAGCTTGGTAACAGGGGTATACGAGCAGTACTTC. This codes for CASSLVTGVYEQYF.

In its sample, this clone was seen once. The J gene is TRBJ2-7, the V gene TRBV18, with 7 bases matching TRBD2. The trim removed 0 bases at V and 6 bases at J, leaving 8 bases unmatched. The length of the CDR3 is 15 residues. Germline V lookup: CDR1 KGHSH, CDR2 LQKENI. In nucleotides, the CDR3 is TGTGCCAGCTCACCACCCGGCGGGAGTGGAGGCGAGCAGTACTTC. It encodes CASSPPGGSGGEQYF. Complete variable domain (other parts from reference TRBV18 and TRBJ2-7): NAGVMQNPRHLVRRRGQEARLRCSPMKGHSHVYWYRQLPEEGLKFMVYLQKENIIDESGMPKERFSAEFPKEGPSILRIQQVVRGDSAAYFCASSPPGGSGGEQYFGPGTRLTVT.

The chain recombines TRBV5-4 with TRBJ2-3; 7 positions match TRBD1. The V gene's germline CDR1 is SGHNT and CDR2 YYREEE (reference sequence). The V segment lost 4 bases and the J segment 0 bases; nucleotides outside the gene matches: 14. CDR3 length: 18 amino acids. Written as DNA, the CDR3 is TGTGCCAGCAGCCTGGGACAGATACCTATCCTTAGCACAGATACGCAGTATTTT. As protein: CASSLGQIPILSTDTQYF.